The 21 T cell receptor beta chains listed next were all sequenced from one sample in a study of cytomegalovirus exposure and HLA in healthy donors. The PCR made use of 60 Vbeta and 13 Jbeta primers. Clones were sequenced by immunoSEQ multiplex PCR, and TCRdb holds only the in-frame ones, with some missing. The sample lists over 100,000 clones, 76% occurring once. What was sequenced was PBMCs. Receptor source: a woman aged 40 to 49 in good health and CMV-seropositive.

The chain is built from TRBV2 and TRBJ1-2, with a possible D match to TRBD1 (6 bases). This CDR3 has 14 amino acids. From germline, CDR1 is SNHLY and CDR2 FYNNEI. Trimming left V 4 bases short and J 8 bases short, with 17 bases between. For the CDR3, the DNA is TGTGCCAGCAGTGGAGAACAGGGTCTTGAGGGCTACACCTTC. Amino acid sequence: CASSGEQGLEGYTF.

A few counts support this clone. The CDR3 reads CASSSWGGMTNEKLFF. As DNA, the CDR3 is TGCGCCAGCAGCTCATGGGGGGGGATGACTAATGAAAAACTGTTTTTT. The V gene is TRBV5-1, the J gene TRBJ1-4; TRBD1 is a possible D gene (5 bases). V lost 3 bases, J lost 2 bases, and 14 bases lay in between. The germline CDR1 and CDR2 sequences are SGHRS and YFSETQ. This CDR3 is 16 amino acids long.

The chain has TRBV6-6 and TRBJ1-3, with D uncertain. The germline V and J ends were trimmed by 7 bases and 0 bases, with 10 bases remaining between them. The CDR3 is 14 amino acids. CDR1 is MNHNY, CDR2 SVGAGI, per germline (reference sequence). For the CDR3, the DNA is TGTGCCAGCACGTACCACAGCTCTGGAAACACCATATATTTT. This gives the protein CASTYHSSGNTIYF.

This chain connects TRBV6-5 to TRBJ1-1, with D possibly matching TRBD1 (6 bases). Germline V gene data show CDR1 as MNHEY and CDR2 as SVGAGI. Trimming left V 3 bases short and J 4 bases short, with 12 bases between. This CDR3 spans 14 amino acids. The CDR3 is CASSYEGGFTEAFF. The DNA for the CDR3 is TGTGCCAGCAGTTATGAGGGGGGGTTCACTGAAGCTTTCTTT.

The rearrangement links TRBV5-6 to TRBJ1-1, with D possibly being TRBD1 (5 bases). V was shortened by 5 bases and J by 3 bases, with 17 bases between the two germline ends. In germline, CDR1 is SGHDT, CDR2 YYEEEE. The CDR3 is 15 amino acids. CDR3 sequence: CASSPSGSIDTEAFF. CDR3 nucleotide sequence: TGTGCCAGCAGTCCTTCAGGGTCTATCGACACTGAAGCTTTCTTT.

For the CDR3, the DNA is TGTGCCAGCAGCTTTTTAGGGGCCGGGGATACGCAGTATTTT. Encoded protein: CASSFLGAGDTQYF. The gene calls are TRBV5-4 and TRBJ2-3; weak D call: TRBD1 (5 bases). This CDR3 comprises 14 residues. Trimming shortened V by 2 bases and J by 6 bases, and 13 bases separated the two germline ends. Looked up from germline, CDR1 is SGHNT and CDR2 is YYREEE (reference sequence).

In this sample, this clone turned up many times. The chain uses TRBV30 and TRBJ2-3; D might be TRBD2 (5 bases). Trimming left V 3 bases short and J 5 bases short, with 9 bases between. The CDR3 has 12 residues. Germline assignment: CDR1 GTSNPN and CDR2 SVGIG (reference sequence). CDR3 amino acids: CAWSGNRDTQYF. The CDR3 nucleotides read TGTGCCTGGAGCGGGAATAGAGATACGCAGTATTTT.

The chain carries TRBV7-9 and TRBJ2-7; D gene ambiguous. This CDR3 region has 13 residues. V dropped 4 bases and J dropped 0 bases, with 7 bases sitting between them. Germline V gene sequence: CDR1 SEHNR, CDR2 FQNEAQ (reference sequence). This chain's CDR3 is CASSWPGSYEQYF. The CDR3 DNA reads as TGTGCCAGCAGCTGGCCAGGCTCCTACGAGCAGTACTTC.

The chain has TRBV6-6 and TRBJ1-2; 8 bases are shared with TRBD1. Germline assignment: CDR1 MNHNY and CDR2 SVGAGI (reference sequence). Unmatched junction bases numbered 8, after V lost 6 bases and J lost 5 bases. The CDR3 has 14 amino acids. This CDR3 reads CASRYQGAGYGYTF. The CDR3, as DNA: TGTGCCAGCAGATATCAGGGGGCGGGATATGGCTACACCTTC.

CDR3 in amino acids: CASSLVPLDSSGNTIYF. For the CDR3, the DNA is TGCGCCAGCAGCTTGGTTCCCTTGGACAGCTCTGGAAACACCATATATTTT. The chain links TRBV5-1 to TRBJ1-3, with a possible D match to TRBD1 (6 bases). There are 17 residues in the CDR3. Trimming cost V 0 bases and J 0 bases, with 13 bases left between them. The germline V gene has CDR1 SGHRS and CDR2 YFSETQ.

V usage is TRBV5-1 and J usage is TRBJ1-4; TRBD1 matches 8 bases. Per the germline V gene, CDR1 is SGHRS and CDR2 is YFSETQ. This CDR3 is 15 amino acids long. V was clipped by 5 bases and J by 4 bases; unmatched bases: 7. DNA of the CDR3: TGCGCCAGCAGTCAGGGGGCCCCGGTTAATGAAAAACTGTTTTTT. It yields the protein CASSQGAPVNEKLFF.

The rearrangement links TRBV7-9 to TRBJ2-3, with 9 bases identical to TRBD2. The V segment lost 4 bases and the J segment 4 bases; nucleotides outside the gene matches: 12. Germline-derived CDR1 and CDR2 are SEHNR and FQNEAQ (reference sequence). This CDR3 spans 17 amino acids. Here the CDR3 DNA reads TGTGCCAGCAGCTATAGCGGGGGCTTAAGGGGCGCAGATACGCAGTATTTT. It translates to CASSYSGGLRGADTQYF.

The V gene is TRBV9, the J gene TRBJ1-1; TRBD1 aligns across 7 bases. Looked up from germline, CDR1 is SGDLS and CDR2 is YYNGEE. This CDR3 spans 13 amino acids. With V trimmed by 4 bases and J by 2 bases, 2 bases remained unmatched. For the CDR3, the DNA is TGTGCCAGCAGCCGGGACAGCAACACTGAAGCTTTCTTT. This gives the protein CASSRDSNTEAFF.

The DNA of the CDR3 is TGTGCCTTGAGACGAGGCGGGGCGAACACCGGGGAGCTGTTTTTT. It translates to CALRRGGANTGELFF. The rearrangement joins TRBV30 to TRBJ2-2; D possibly corresponds to TRBD2 (6 bases). The V end was cut by 7 bases, the J end by 0 bases, with 15 bases between. This CDR3 contains 15 residues. Germline-derived CDR1 and CDR2 are GTSNPN and SVGIG (reference sequence). Full variable domain (remainder filled in from reference TRBV30 and TRBJ2-2): SQTIHQWPATLVQPVGSPLSLECTVEGTSNPNLYWYRQAAGRGLQLLFYSVGIGQISSEVPQNLSASRPQDRQFILSSKKLLLSDSGFYLCALRRGGANTGELFFGEGSRLTVL.

This chain uses TRBV11-2 with TRBJ2-5; 7 bases map to TRBD1. Germline V CDR1 and CDR2: SGHAT, FQNNGV. V lost 4 bases and J lost 1; bases outside the gene matches: 6. This CDR3 is 15 amino acids long. The CDR3 protein is CASSSETGVQETQYF. Here the CDR3 DNA reads TGTGCCAGCAGCTCAGAAACAGGGGTCCAAGAGACCCAGTACTTC.

The genes are TRBV7-9 and TRBJ2-3; weak D call: TRBD1 (5 bases). The CDR3 is 18 residues long. Germline V gives CDR1 SEHNR, CDR2 FQNEAQ (reference sequence). The germline V and J ends were trimmed by 4 bases and 4 bases, with 24 bases remaining between them. The CDR3 DNA sequence: TGTGCCAGCAGCTCACGCCCCACAGGTCCCATAGGGGCAGATACGCAGTATTTT. Protein sequence: CASSSRPTGPIGADTQYF.

This chain connects TRBV5-4 to TRBJ1-1; 11 bases fit TRBD1. V was clipped by 7 bases and J by 1 base; unmatched bases: 0. Germline CDR1 reads SGHNT; CDR2 reads YYREEE (reference sequence). The length of the CDR3 is 13 residues. This CDR3 reads CASGQGANTEAFF. Written as DNA, the CDR3 is TGTGCCAGCGGACAGGGGGCGAACACTGAAGCTTTCTTT.

This chain's CDR3 is CASSPGTQNNQPQHF. CDR3 DNA sequence: TGTGCCAGCTCTCCGGGGACTCAAAACAATCAGCCCCAGCATTTT. The V gene is TRBV18, the J gene TRBJ1-5; D perhaps matches TRBD1 (5 bases). V was shortened by 6 bases and J by 3 bases, with 15 bases between the two germline ends. The CDR3 consists of 15 residues. From germline, CDR1 is KGHSH and CDR2 LQKENI.

CDR3 sequence reads: CARARTASITEAFF. CDR3 DNA sequence: TGTGCCAGGGCTCGGACAGCCAGCATAACTGAAGCTTTCTTT. This rearrangement joins TRBV2 to TRBJ1-1; weak D call: TRBD1 (6 bases). CDR3 size: 14 residues. CDR1 SNHLY and CDR2 FYNNEI come from the germline V gene. Trimming removed 9 bases from V and 5 bases from J, with 19 bases in between.

The CDR3 protein is CAIRLQDVGTEAFF. In nucleotides, the CDR3 is TGTGCCATCAGATTACAGGACGTTGGCACTGAAGCTTTCTTT. This chain links TRBV10-3 with TRBJ1-1; weak D call: TRBD1 (5 bases). Germline V CDR1 and CDR2: ENHRY, SYGVKD. V was trimmed by 6 bases and J by 4 bases, leaving 15 bases between them. CDR3 length equals 14 residues.

This clone was detected once. The V call is TRBV5-1, the J call TRBJ2-1, with D maybe TRBD2 (7 bases). The germline V and J ends were trimmed by 1 base and 5 bases, with 22 bases remaining between them. Germline V gives CDR1 SGHRS, CDR2 YFSETQ. The length of the CDR3 is 18 residues. In nucleotides, the CDR3 is TGCGCCAGCAGCTTGAGGGGTTTTGGGCGGGGGCCCCACAATGAGCAGTTCTTC. Translating it yields CASSLRGFGRGPHNEQFF.